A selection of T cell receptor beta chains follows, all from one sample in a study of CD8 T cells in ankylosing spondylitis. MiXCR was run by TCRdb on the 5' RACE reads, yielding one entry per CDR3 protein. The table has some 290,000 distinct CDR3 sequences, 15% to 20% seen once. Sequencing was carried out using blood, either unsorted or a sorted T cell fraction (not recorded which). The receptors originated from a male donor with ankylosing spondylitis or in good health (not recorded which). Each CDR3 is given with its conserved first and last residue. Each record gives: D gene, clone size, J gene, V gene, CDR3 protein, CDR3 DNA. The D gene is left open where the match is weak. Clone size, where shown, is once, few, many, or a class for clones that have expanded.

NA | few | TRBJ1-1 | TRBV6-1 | CASCLTLGTEAFF | TGTGCCAGCTGCTTGACCCTTGGGACTGAAGCTTTCTTT
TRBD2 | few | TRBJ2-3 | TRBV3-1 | CASSQDPLTSGSVDTQYF | TGTGCCAGCAGCCAAGATCCCTTGACTAGCGGGAGTGTCGATACGCAGTATTTT
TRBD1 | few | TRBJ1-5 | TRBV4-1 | CASSQDPQGAQNQPQHF | TGCGCCAGCAGCCAAGATCCCCAGGGGGCCCAAAATCAGCCCCAGCATTTT
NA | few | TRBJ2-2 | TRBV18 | CASSPPSSTGELFF | TGTGCCAGCTCACCACCGAGCAGCACCGGGGAGCTGTTTTTT
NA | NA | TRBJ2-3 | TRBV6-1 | CASLEGITDTQYF | TGTGCCAGTTTGGAAGGGATCACAGATACGCAGTATTTT
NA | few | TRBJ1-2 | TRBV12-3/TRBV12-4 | CASSLGGHGYTF | TGTGCCAGCAGTTTAGGGGGTCATGGCTACACCTTC
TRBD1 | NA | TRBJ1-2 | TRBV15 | CAASTGNGGYTF | TGTGCCGCCTCGACAGGGAATGGCGGCTACACCTTC
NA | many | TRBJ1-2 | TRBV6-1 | CASSVGRDYGYTF | TGTGCCAGCAGTGTTGGCAGGGACTATGGCTACACCTTC
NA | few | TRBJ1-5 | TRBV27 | CASSFHPARNSNQPQHF | TGTGCCAGCAGTTTTCATCCGGCACGGAATAGCAATCAGCCCCAGCATTTT
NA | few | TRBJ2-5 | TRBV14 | CASSQHEGETQYF | TGTGCCAGCAGCCAACACGAGGGAGAGACCCAGTACTTC
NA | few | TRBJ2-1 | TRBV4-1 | CASSQPGDYYNEQFF | TGCGCCAGCAGCCAACCAGGGGACTACTACAATGAGCAGTTCTTC
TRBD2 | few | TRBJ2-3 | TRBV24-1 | CATSGTSGGAIDTQYF | TGTGCCACCAGTGGGACTAGCGGGGGGGCTATCGATACGCAGTATTTT
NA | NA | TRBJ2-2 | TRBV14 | CASSQRGLFTGELFF | TGTGCCAGCAGCCAGAGAGGGTTGTTCACCGGGGAGCTGTTTTTT
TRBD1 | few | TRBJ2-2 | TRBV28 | CASSFLWQGETGELFF | TGTGCCAGCAGTTTCCTCTGGCAGGGGGAAACCGGGGAGCTGTTTTTT
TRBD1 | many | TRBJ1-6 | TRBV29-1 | CSVGDRNNSPLHF | TGCAGCGTCGGGGACAGGAATAATTCACCCCTCCACTTT
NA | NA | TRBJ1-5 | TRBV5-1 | CASSFGTLNQPQHF | TGCGCCAGCAGCTTTGGGACTCTGAATCAGCCCCAGCATTTT
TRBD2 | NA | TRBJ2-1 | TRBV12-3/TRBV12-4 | CASSLGGGGALRNEQFF | TGTGCCAGCAGTTTAGGAGGCGGGGGGGCGCTACGCAATGAGCAGTTCTTC
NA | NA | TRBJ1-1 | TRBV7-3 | CASSEQPQGQDLDTEAFF | TGTGCCAGCAGCGAGCAACCACAGGGTCAGGATTTGGACACTGAAGCTTTCTTT
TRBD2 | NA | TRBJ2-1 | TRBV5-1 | CASSSPGLAGANEQFF | TGCGCCAGCAGCTCGCCCGGACTAGCGGGAGCCAATGAGCAGTTCTTC
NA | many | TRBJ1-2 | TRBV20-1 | CSAPRHGYTF | TGCAGTGCTCCCAGACATGGCTACACCTTC
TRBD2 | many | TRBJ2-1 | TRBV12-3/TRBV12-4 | CASSSPAGGFNEQFF | TGTGCCAGCAGTTCCCCAGCGGGAGGATTCAATGAGCAGTTCTTC
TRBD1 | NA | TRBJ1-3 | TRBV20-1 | CCARDPRQGRVAGNTIYF | TGCTGTGCTAGAGATCCGCGACAGGGGCGCGTTGCTGGAAACACCATATATTTT
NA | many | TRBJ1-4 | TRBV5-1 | CASSLGRSRGTDEKLFF | TGCGCCAGCAGCTTGGGCCGATCCAGGGGAACGGATGAAAAACTGTTTTTT